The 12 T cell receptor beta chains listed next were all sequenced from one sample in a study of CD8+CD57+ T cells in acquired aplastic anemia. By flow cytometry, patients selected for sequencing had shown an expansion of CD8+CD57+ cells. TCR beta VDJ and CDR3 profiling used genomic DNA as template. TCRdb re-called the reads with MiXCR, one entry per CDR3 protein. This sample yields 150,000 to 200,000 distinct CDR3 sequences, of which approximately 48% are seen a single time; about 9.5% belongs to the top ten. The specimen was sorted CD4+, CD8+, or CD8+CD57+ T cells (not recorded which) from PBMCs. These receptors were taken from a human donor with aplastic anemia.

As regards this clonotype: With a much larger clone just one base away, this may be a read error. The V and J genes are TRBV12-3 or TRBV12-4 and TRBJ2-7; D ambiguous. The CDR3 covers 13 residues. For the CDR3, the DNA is TGTGCCTGCAGTTTAATGGGCTGGGACGAGCAGTACTTC. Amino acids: CACSLMGWDEQYF.

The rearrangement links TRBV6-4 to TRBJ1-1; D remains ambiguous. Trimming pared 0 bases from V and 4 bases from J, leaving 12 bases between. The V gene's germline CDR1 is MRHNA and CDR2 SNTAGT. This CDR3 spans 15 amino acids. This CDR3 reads CASSDSERLGTEAFF. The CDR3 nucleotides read TGTGCCAGCAGTGACTCGGAACGCCTGGGCACTGAAGCTTTCTTT.

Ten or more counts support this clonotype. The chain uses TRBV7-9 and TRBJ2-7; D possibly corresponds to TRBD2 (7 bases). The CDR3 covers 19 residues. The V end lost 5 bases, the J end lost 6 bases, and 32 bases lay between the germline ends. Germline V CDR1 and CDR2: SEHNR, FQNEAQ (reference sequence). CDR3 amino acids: CASSPPPSPKEPRGGEQYF. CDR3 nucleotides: TGTGCCAGCAGCCCACCCCCTAGCCCTAAGGAACCTAGGGGGGGCGAGCAGTACTTC.

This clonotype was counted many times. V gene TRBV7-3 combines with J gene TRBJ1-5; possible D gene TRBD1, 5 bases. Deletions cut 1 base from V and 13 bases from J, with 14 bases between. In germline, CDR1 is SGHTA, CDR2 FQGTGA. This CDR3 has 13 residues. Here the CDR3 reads CASSLIGGGTQHF. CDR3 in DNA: TGTGCCAGCAGCTTAATCGGGGGGGGGACGCAGCATTTT.

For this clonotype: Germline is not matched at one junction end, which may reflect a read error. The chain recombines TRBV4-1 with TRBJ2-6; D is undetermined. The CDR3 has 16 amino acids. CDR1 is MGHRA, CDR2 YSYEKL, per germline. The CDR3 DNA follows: TGCGCCAGGAGCCCGCCATTCCCCGGTGGGGCCAACGTCCTGACTTTC. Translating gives CARSPPFPGGANVLTF.

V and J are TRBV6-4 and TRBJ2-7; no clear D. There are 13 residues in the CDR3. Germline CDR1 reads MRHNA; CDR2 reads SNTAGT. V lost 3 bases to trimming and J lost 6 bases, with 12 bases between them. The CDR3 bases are TGTGCCAGCAGTGATGTCCCTGGCGGCGAGCAGTACTTC. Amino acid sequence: CASSDVPGGEQYF.

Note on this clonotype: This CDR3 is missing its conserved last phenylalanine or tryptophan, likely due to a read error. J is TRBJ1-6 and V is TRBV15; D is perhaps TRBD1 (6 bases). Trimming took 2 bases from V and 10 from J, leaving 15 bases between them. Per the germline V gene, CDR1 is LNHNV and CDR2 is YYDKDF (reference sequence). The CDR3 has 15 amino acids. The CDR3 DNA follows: TGTGCCACCAGCAGAATAGTACAGGGCAAATCACCCCTCCACCTT. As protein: CATSRIVQGKSPLHL.

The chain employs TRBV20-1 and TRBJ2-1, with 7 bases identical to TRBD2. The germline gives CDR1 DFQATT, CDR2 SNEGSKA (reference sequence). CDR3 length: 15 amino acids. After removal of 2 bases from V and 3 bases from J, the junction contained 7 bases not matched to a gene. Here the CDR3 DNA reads TGCAGTGCTAGACCCAGCGGGGCCGGCTACAATGAGCAGTTCTTC. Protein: CSARPSGAGYNEQFF.

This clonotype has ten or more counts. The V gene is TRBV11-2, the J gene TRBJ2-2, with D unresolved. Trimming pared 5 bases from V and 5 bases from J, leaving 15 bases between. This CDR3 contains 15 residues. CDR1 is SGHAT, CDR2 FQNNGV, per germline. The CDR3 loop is CASSDQRAETGELFF. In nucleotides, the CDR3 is TGTGCCAGCAGCGATCAACGGGCTGAAACCGGGGAGCTGTTTTTT. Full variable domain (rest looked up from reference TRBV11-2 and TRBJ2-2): EAGVAQSPRYKIIEKRQSVAFWCNPISGHATLYWYQQILGQGPKLLIQFQNNGVVDDSQLPKDRFSAERLKGVDSTLKIQPAKLEDSAVYLCASSDQRAETGELFFGEGSRLTVL.

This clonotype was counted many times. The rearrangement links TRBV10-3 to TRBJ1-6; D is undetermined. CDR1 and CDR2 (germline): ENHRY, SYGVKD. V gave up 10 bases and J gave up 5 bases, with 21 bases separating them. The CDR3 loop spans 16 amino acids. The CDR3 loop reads CATRRGFDSNNSPLHF. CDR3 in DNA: TGTGCCACACGACGGGGATTCGATTCGAATAATTCACCCCTCCACTTT.

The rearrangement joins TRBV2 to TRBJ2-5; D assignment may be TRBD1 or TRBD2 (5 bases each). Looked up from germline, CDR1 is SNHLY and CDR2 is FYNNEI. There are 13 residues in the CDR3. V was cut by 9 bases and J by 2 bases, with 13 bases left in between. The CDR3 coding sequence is TGTGCCAGTAGTCAGGGAGCACAAGAGACCCAGTACTTC. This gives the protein CASSQGAQETQYF.

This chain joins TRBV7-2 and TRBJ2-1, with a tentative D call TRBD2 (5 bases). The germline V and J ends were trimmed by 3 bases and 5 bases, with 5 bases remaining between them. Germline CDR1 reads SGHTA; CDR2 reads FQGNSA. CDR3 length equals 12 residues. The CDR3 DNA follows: TGTGCCAGCAGCTTGCGGGACAATGAGCAGTTCTTC. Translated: CASSLRDNEQFF.